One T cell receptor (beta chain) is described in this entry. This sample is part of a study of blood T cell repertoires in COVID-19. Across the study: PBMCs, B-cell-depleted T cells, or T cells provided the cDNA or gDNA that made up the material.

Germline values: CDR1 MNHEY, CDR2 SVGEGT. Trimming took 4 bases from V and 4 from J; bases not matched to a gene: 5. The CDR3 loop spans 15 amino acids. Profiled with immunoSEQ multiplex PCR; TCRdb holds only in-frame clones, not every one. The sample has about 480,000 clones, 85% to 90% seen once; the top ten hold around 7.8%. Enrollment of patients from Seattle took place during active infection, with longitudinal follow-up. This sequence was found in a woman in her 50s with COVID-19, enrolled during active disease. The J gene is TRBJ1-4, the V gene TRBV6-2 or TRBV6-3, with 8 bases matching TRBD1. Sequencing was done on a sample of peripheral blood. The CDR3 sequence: CASSSVGQGNEKLFF. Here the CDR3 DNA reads TGTGCCAGCAGTTCCGTTGGACAGGGTAATGAAAAACTGTTTTTT.